This T cell receptor (beta chain) is drawn from a study of T cells expressing NK-cell markers. Study summary: Serological testing identified seven of the eight sequenced donors as HCMV-seropositive and one as seronegative.

Points on this clonotype: The antigen is not known.

The study's findings and limits: For four donors, these clonotypes were likewise the leading ones in the CD3+CD56-NKG2C+ fraction. It remained uncertain whether the expanded NKG2C+ T cell clones were specific for HCMV antigens.

As the method of synthesis, 5'RACE template switching with UMIs yielded TCR beta cDNA. TCRdb re-called the 5' RACE reads and catalogs CDR3 proteins one per entry, DNA excluded. The sample is made up of 200,000 to 300,000 distinct CDR3 sequences, and the top ten hold 0.39% of it. CDR1 is GTSNPN, CDR2 SVGIG, per germline (reference sequence). The CDR3 extends over 11 amino acids. The receptor's source is a man aged 18 to 35 in good health. The V and J genes are TRBV30 and TRBJ2-2. Sequencing input: blood T cells: a sorted CD56 or NKG2C T cell subset, CD4+ or CD8+ T cells, or bulk PBMC T cells (not recorded which). The CDR3 is CAWGRAGELFF.